The 10 T cell receptor beta chains below come from one sample, sequenced in a study of tumor-infiltrating lymphocytes in primary liver carcinoma. TCR beta cDNA came from about 0.45 ug total RNA, primed with a constant-region primer. ARM-PCR, slightly modified, supplied the TCR beta libraries through three nested multiplex PCR rounds. In the first two PCR rounds, TRBV1-TRBV30 forward primers were paired with a C-beta reverse primer, and each round lasted roughly 9 cycles. TCRdb reprocessed the multiplex PCR reads with MiXCR, giving one entry per CDR3 protein. This sample has roughly 80,000 distinct CDR3 sequences; about 64% occur once, and the top ten carry around 15%. Extraction of RNA together with DNA used roughly 20-33 mg of unsorted bulk tissue. Sample: liver tumor tissue from sampling region 4. The sample's subset: tumor region T4, right-lateral pole. The receptors stem from a woman between 55 and 75 years old with primary liver carcinoma and hepatitis B virus infection.

This clonotype has ten or more counts. The V and J genes are TRBV6-2 or TRBV6-3 and TRBJ2-7; D ambiguous. The CDR3 length is 13 residues. Per germline, CDR1 MNHEY and CDR2 SVGEGT. Trimming stripped 0 bases from V and 4 bases from J, with 7 bases between. CDR3 sequence (DNA): TGTGCCAGCAGTTACTCGCCCGCTTACGAGCAGTACTTC. This translates into CASSYSPAYEQYF.

As for this clonotype: The junction does not match germline at one end; this may be a read error. V usage is TRBV11-3 and J usage is TRBJ2-1; 11 positions agree with TRBD2. Germline V CDR1 and CDR2: SGHNT, YENEEA. The CDR3 is 15 residues long. The CDR3 reads CASSILAGDYNERFF. The CDR3 region has the DNA TGTGCCAGCAGCATACTAGCGGGGGATTACAATGAGCGGTTCTTT.

In the case of this clonotype: At one boundary the junction diverges from the germline segment, which might be a read error. The chain employs TRBV5-5 and TRBJ1-6; TRBD1 might be the D (6 bases). The CDR3 has 15 residues. CDR1 and CDR2 from the germline V gene are SGHKS and YYEKEE (reference sequence). Here the CDR3 DNA reads TGTGTCAGCAGCTTGATCAGGGGCCTTAATTCACCCCTCCAGTTT. The encoded protein is CVSSLIRGLNSPLQF.

Worth noting for this clonotype: This likely comes from a read error, as the CDR3 has no conserved phenylalanine or tryptophan at its end. The chain links TRBV24-1 to TRBJ2-3; 15 positions agree with TRBD2. CDR1 is KGHDR, CDR2 SFDVKD, per germline. With V trimmed by 3 bases and J by 3 bases, 9 bases remained unmatched. The CDR3 runs to 19 residues. The CDR3 DNA reads as TGTGCCACCAGTGATCCTATGGGACTAGCGGGAGGTGGAACAGATACGCAGTATTAT. Translating it yields CATSDPMGLAGGGTDTQYY.

As to this clonotype: One end of the junction fails to match germline, which may point to a read error. The CDR3 is CASSQDSGGRNYCYTF. CDR3 coding DNA: TGTGCCAGCAGCCAAGATAGTGGCGGGAGAAACTATTGCTACACCTTC. V and J are TRBV14 and TRBJ1-2; no definite D call. The CDR3 totals 16 residues. Germline V gene lookup returns CDR1 SGHDN and CDR2 FVKESK.

With respect to this clonotype: A much larger clone differs by one base, so this may be a read error. J is TRBJ1-2 and V is TRBV7-9; D is unclear. V lost 5 bases and J 1 base, leaving 11 bases between the germline ends. From germline, CDR1 is SEHNR and CDR2 FQNEAQ (reference sequence). The CDR3 extends over 14 amino acids. CDR3 in DNA: TGTGCCAGCAGCGCCGTGGCACATAACTATGGCTACACCTTC. Its translation is CASSAVAHNYGYTF.

This clonotype occurred many times. The CDR3 here is CASSLHRQDHEQYF. DNA for the CDR3: TGTGCCAGCAGCCTCCACCGACAGGACCACGAGCAGTACTTC. This chain connects TRBV7-8 to TRBJ2-7; perhaps TRBD1 as D (6 bases). Looked up from germline, CDR1 is SGHVS and CDR2 is FQNEAQ. The V and J ends lost 5 bases and 5 bases respectively, with 16 bases between them. The CDR3 contains 14 residues.

The rearrangement links TRBV27 to TRBJ2-7; D not resolved. Trimming pared 7 bases from V and 2 bases from J, leaving 12 bases between. The germline gives CDR1 MNHEY, CDR2 SMNVEV (reference sequence). This CDR3 is 13 amino acids long. CDR3 sequence (DNA): TGTGCCAGCAAGTTTGCCACCGCCTACGAGCAGTACTTC. Residues: CASKFATAYEQYF.

Ten or more counts support this clonotype. The chain couples TRBV30 to TRBJ1-2; TRBD1 matches at 7 bases. Germline CDR1 GTSNPN, CDR2 SVGIG (reference sequence). J gave up 7 bases and V 3 bases, and 8 bases lay outside the gene matches. The CDR3 length is 13 residues. The CDR3 DNA reads as TGTGCCTGGAGGACCGACGGGGACAGTGGCTACACCTTC. This translates into CAWRTDGDSGYTF.

This rearrangement joins TRBV12-3 or TRBV12-4 to TRBJ2-2; unclear D gene. The CDR3 totals 13 residues. Trimming shortened V by 11 bases and J by 4 bases, and 14 bases separated the two germline ends. CDR3 sequence (DNA): TGTGCCCGCAAGGCTAGAAGCACCGGGGAGCTGTTTTTT. Translated: CARKARSTGELFF.